The rows below give T cell receptor beta chains drawn from one sample of a study of blood T cell repertoires in COVID-19. Assay: immunoSEQ multiplex PCR; the TCRdb copy retains only in-frame clones and omits some. Of more than 110,000 clones detected, 76% appear once; the ten largest clones hold approximately 4.5%. Sequences were obtained from peripheral blood. Every receptor here comes from a woman older than 75 with active or convalescent COVID-19. CDR3s include the opening cysteine and the closing phenylalanine or tryptophan. Fields, in order: V gene, J gene, CDR3 protein.

>TRBV6-2/TRBV6-3|TRBJ1-2
CASSIDSVGGYTF
>TRBV4-3|TRBJ1-1
CASSQDGRNTEAFF
>TRBV30|TRBJ1-1
CAWSSTGAEAFF
>TRBV16|TRBJ1-2
CASSIGDSYGYTF
>TRBV5-3|TRBJ2-7
CARSLGCVTSATGLNSYEQYF
>TRBV3-1/TRBV3-2|TRBJ2-3
CASSRGTSGHASSTDTQYF
>TRBV4-1|TRBJ1-2
CASSQDEGQGKGSGYTF
>TRBV5-1|TRBJ2-5
CASSPRSSGGKTQYF
>TRBV19|TRBJ1-4
CATADRAHVEKLFF
>TRBV7-2|TRBJ1-2
CASSLAILNGYTF
>TRBV15|TRBJ2-1
CATSRERGGGARNEQFF
>TRBV2|TRBJ1-4
CASTRAGGINEKLFF
>TRBV6-1|TRBJ1-2
CASSELDLAGGYTF
>TRBV30|TRBJ1-2
CAWSVQPVGGYTF
>TRBV4-2|TRBJ2-5
CASSQGAGLGETQYF
>TRBV2|TRBJ1-6
CASSEGQRRNSPLHF
>TRBV7-9|TRBJ1-1
CASSPPGQLAFF
>TRBV27|TRBJ1-1
CASSLRGGYRTEAFF
>TRBV28|TRBJ1-5
CASSLSGERGNQPQHF
>TRBV7-2|TRBJ2-5
CASSLGLAGGYEYF
>TRBV18|TRBJ2-5
CASSPRSPQGGETQYF
>TRBV4-1|TRBJ2-5
CASSQAGTKVETQYF
>TRBV30|TRBJ1-6
CAWGGTKPGSSLNSPLHF
>TRBV3-1/TRBV3-2|TRBJ2-2
CASSHRGGGDTGELFF
>TRBV7-6|TRBJ2-7
CASSLVTGPYEQYF
>TRBV5-1|TRBJ2-7
CASSLARGGYYEQYF
>TRBV20-1|TRBJ2-3
CSASTLAGTDTQYF
>TRBV5-6|TRBJ1-1
CASSLVQGRGNTEAFF
>TRBV5-1|TRBJ1-4
CASSLSGQTTRTNEKLFF
>TRBV7-6|TRBJ2-5
CASSLGSLAGETQYF
>TRBV18|TRBJ1-1
CASSPMIGANTEAFF
>TRBV3-1/TRBV3-2|TRBJ1-1
CASNGPGTNTEAFF
>TRBV7-2|TRBJ2-2
CASSPTGSGGELFF
>TRBV14|TRBJ2-7
CASSYRGDSYYEQYF
>TRBV29-1|TRBJ2-7
CSVAPGTGLGREQYF
>TRBV5-1|TRBJ2-5
CASSRSTQETQYF
>TRBV28|TRBJ2-1
CASSPGQTPYNEQFF